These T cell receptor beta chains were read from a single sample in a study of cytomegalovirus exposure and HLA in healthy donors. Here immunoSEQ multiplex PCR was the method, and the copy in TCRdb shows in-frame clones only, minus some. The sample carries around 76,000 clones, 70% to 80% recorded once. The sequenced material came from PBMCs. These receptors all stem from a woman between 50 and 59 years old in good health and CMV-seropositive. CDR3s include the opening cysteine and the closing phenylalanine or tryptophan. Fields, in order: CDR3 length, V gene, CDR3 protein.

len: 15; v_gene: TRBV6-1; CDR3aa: CASSDTVPAYYGYTF
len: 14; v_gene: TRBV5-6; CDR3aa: CASSLWGGSYEQYF
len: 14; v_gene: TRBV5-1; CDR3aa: CASSLGQGEEKLFF
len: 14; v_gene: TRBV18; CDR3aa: CASSVTGDGNTIYF
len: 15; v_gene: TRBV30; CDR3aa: CAWSVKGGASPEAFF
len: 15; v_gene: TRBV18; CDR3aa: CASSPPAGREDGYTF
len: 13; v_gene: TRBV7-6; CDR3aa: CASSLEPTYEQYF
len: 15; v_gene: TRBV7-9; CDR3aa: CASSLGGQGAYEQYF
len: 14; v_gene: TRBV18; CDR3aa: CASSRTGTNTEAFF
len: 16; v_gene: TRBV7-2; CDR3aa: CASSSTAAISGNTIYF
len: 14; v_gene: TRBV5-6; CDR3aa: CASRQGAGTDTQYF
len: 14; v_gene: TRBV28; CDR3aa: CASLRGGEAETQYF
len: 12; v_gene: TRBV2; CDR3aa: CASREGAYEQYF
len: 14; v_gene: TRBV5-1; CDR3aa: CASSLGLAKNIQYF
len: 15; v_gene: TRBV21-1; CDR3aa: CASSNPWRMSYEQYF
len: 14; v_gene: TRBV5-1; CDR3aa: CASSLDNSNYGYTF
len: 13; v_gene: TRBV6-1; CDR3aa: CASSAEEGTEAFF
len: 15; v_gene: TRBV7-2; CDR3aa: CASSLGGRDANEQFF
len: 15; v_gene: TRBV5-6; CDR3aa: CASSLIDRGNTEAFF
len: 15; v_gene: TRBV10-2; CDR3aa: CASSERLAVGHEQYF
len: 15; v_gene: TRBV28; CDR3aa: CASSFFSSRGNTIYF
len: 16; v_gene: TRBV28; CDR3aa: CASSYAGTSVNNEQFF
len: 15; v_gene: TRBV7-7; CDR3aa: CASSMPGQGTGELFF
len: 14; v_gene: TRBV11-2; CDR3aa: CASSLGWQTDTQYF
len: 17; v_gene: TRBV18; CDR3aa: CASSRALAGEPPYEQYF
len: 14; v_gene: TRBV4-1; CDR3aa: CASSQETTNQPQHF
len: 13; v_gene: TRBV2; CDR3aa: CASDTGLGETQYF
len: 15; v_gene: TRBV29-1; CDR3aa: CSVEAPTSGRDTQYF
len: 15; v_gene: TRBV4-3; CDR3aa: CASSQDLAGNSPLHF
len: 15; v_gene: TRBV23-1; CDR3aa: CASRRGGQANEKLFF
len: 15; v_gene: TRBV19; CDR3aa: CASSMAGDPSYEQYF
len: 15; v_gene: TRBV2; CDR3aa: CASSVDRVLKKELFF
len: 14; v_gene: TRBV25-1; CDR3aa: CASRRQGGGEKLFF
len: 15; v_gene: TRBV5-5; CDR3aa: CASSLAPTGGLGYTF
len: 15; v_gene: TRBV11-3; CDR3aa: CASSSGQGSHNEQFF
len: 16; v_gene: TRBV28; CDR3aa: CASSPDREFSNQPQHF
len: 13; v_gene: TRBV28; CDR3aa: CASTARVRTASFF
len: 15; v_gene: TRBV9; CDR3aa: CASSVELAGGWTQYF
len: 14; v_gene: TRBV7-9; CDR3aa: CASSITGGHQPQHF
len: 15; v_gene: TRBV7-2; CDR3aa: CASSLGGGGTDTQYF
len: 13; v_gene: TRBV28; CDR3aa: CASSLGGGGEQFF
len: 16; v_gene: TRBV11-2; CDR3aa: CASSTSRTGRDYGYTF
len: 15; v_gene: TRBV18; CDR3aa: CASSPQGSAYYGYTF
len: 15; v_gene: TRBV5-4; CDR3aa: CASSFGLAGTYEQYF
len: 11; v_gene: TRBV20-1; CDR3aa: CSARRQETQYF
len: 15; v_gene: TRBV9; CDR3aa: CASSPRQFSGNTIYF
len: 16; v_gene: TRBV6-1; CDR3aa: CASSGSGGADTGELFF
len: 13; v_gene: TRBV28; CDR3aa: CASSWGENTEAFF